One sample yielded the 4 T cell receptor beta chains listed below, sequenced in a study of post-analysis software for immune sequencing data. General observations from the study: In patients, about 5 TRBV segments were more frequent than in controls, with TRBV5-6, TRBV5-1 and TRBV20-1 among them.

Tagging with unique molecular identifiers was a feature of the TCR beta cDNA libraries. Via MiXCR, TCRdb re-called the PCR reads, giving one row per CDR3 protein. This table has approximately 630,000 distinct CDR3 sequences, around 60% appearing once. Antigens of these TCRs are unknown. Sequencing was done on a sample of blood. Source of these receptors: a girl aged 2-10 years with multiple sclerosis.

This clonotype has a handful of counts. The V gene is TRBV5-4, the J gene TRBJ2-1, with 9 bases fitting TRBD2. The CDR3 has 15 residues. V trimming: 4 bases; J trimming: 7 bases; junction bases outside the gene matches: 9. Germline V lookup: CDR1 SGHNT, CDR2 YYREEE (reference sequence). CDR3 sequence: CASSLGASGKNEQFF. CDR3 bases: TGTGCCAGCAGCCTTGGGGCTAGCGGGAAAAATGAGCAGTTCTTC.

The chain recombines TRBV5-1 with TRBJ2-1, with 9 positions matching TRBD2. Trimming took 4 bases from V and 2 from J; bases not matched to a gene: 10. This CDR3 is 17 amino acids long. CDR1 and CDR2 (germline): SGHRS, YFSETQ. The chain's CDR3 is CASSLFLAGATYNEQFF. The CDR3 DNA follows: TGCGCCAGCAGCCTCTTCTTAGCGGGGGCCACCTACAATGAGCAGTTCTTC. Looking up the rest from reference TRBV5-1 and TRBJ2-1 gives the full variable domain: KAGVTQTPRYLIKTRGQQVTLSCSPISGHRSVSWYQQTPGQGLQFLFEYFSETQRNKGNFPGRFSGRQFSNSRSEMNVSTLELGDSALYLCASSLFLAGATYNEQFFGPGTRLTVL.

The genes are TRBV5-1 and TRBJ1-5; TRBD1 matches 8 bases. The CDR3 is made up of 15 amino acids. CDR1 is SGHRS, CDR2 YFSETQ, per germline. Losses at the gene ends were 0 bases for V and 6 bases for J; bases not matched to a gene: 5. This CDR3 is CASSLDRGAGQPQHF. CDR3 bases: TGCGCCAGCAGCTTGGACAGGGGGGCGGGTCAGCCCCAGCATTTT.

This clonotype turned up a few times. This chain connects TRBV12-3 or TRBV12-4 to TRBJ2-3; D might be TRBD1 or TRBD2, each matching 5 bases. V lost 8 bases to trimming and J lost 2 bases, with 17 bases between them. The CDR3 loop spans 15 amino acids. CDR3 nucleotides: TGTGCCAGCCTTCCCGGCCGAGGGACCACAGATACGCAGTATTTT. Translated, it gives CASLPGRGTTDTQYF.